These T cell receptor beta chains were read from a single sample in a study of cytomegalovirus exposure and HLA in healthy donors. The protocol was immunoSEQ multiplex PCR, while the TCRdb copy is restricted to in-frame clones and leaves out a portion. The table includes about 160,000 clones, 80% to 90% detected once. Sequencing input: PBMCs. These receptors came from a woman in her fifties or sixties in good health and CMV-seronegative. The CDR3 runs from the conserved cysteine through the conserved F or W. Each record gives: clone size, D gene, J gene, V gene, CDR3 protein, CDR3 DNA. D genes are given only for firm matches. Not all rows give a size; the values are once, few, many and, for expanded clones, a class.

abundance: .; d_gene: TRBD2; j_gene: TRBJ2-2; v_gene: TRBV4-3; CDR3aa: CASSQILAGGLGGELFF; CDR3nt: TGCGCCAGCAGCCAAATCCTAGCGGGGGGCCTTGGCGGGGAGCTGTTTTTT
abundance: few; d_gene: .; j_gene: TRBJ1-2; v_gene: TRBV7-9; CDR3aa: CSSSSPGGGTRGYTF; CDR3nt: TGTTCCAGCAGCTCCCCCGGGGGGGGCACTCGGGGCTACACCTTC
abundance: .; d_gene: .; j_gene: TRBJ1-1; v_gene: TRBV6-6; CDR3aa: CATRGGGAFF; CDR3nt: TGTGCCACCCGAGGGGGGGGCGCTTTCTTT
abundance: few; d_gene: .; j_gene: TRBJ2-7; v_gene: TRBV12-1; CDR3aa: CASSFLSGVGFEIEQYF; CDR3nt: TGTGCCAGCAGCTTTCTATCGGGGGTGGGTTTTGAAATCGAGCAGTACTTC
abundance: .; d_gene: TRBD1; j_gene: TRBJ2-1; v_gene: TRBV2; CDR3aa: CASSQRQGSYNEQFF; CDR3nt: TGTGCCAGCAGCCAGCGACAGGGTTCCTACAATGAGCAGTTCTTC
abundance: few; d_gene: TRBD2; j_gene: TRBJ2-5; v_gene: TRBV28; CDR3aa: CASSFSGISETQYF; CDR3nt: TGTGCCAGCAGCTTTAGCGGGATCAGCGAGACCCAGTACTTC
abundance: .; d_gene: TRBD1; j_gene: TRBJ1-2; v_gene: TRBV18; CDR3aa: CASSSPGQGSYGYTF; CDR3nt: TGTGCCAGCTCGTCCCCCGGACAGGGGTCCTATGGCTACACCTTC
abundance: .; d_gene: .; j_gene: TRBJ2-7; v_gene: TRBV27; CDR3aa: CASTTGLGASEQYF; CDR3nt: TGTGCCAGCACAACAGGGCTCGGGGCTTCCGAGCAGTACTTC
abundance: once; d_gene: .; j_gene: TRBJ2-3; v_gene: TRBV20-1; CDR3aa: CSAILGDTQYF; CDR3nt: TGCAGTGCTATACTAGGTGATACGCAGTATTTT
abundance: .; d_gene: TRBD1; j_gene: TRBJ2-6; v_gene: TRBV9; CDR3aa: CASSPWTGKVSGANVLTF; CDR3nt: TGTGCCAGCAGCCCTTGGACAGGGAAAGTCTCTGGGGCCAACGTCCTGACTTTC
abundance: .; d_gene: TRBD1; j_gene: TRBJ1-3; v_gene: TRBV9; CDR3aa: CASSVGLEGASGNTIYF; CDR3nt: TGTGCCAGCAGCGTAGGGTTAGAGGGGGCAAGTGGAAACACCATATATTTT
abundance: .; d_gene: .; j_gene: TRBJ2-3; v_gene: TRBV6-5; CDR3aa: CASSTYSTDTQYF; CDR3nt: TGTGCCAGCAGTACCTACAGCACAGATACGCAGTATTTT
abundance: .; d_gene: .; j_gene: TRBJ1-5; v_gene: TRBV27; CDR3aa: CASAQITVGGNQPQHF; CDR3nt: TGTGCCAGCGCACAGATAACGGTGGGAGGCAATCAGCCCCAGCATTTT
abundance: .; d_gene: .; j_gene: TRBJ1-5; v_gene: TRBV5-8; CDR3aa: CASSLGQEISNQPRHF; CDR3nt: TGTGCCAGCAGCTTGGGACAGGAAATTAGCAATCAGCCCCGGCATTTT
abundance: .; d_gene: TRBD2; j_gene: TRBJ2-1; v_gene: TRBV4-2; CDR3aa: CASNPGGLSYNEQFF; CDR3nt: TGTGCCAGCAATCCGGGGGGTTTATCCTACAATGAGCAGTTCTTC
abundance: .; d_gene: .; j_gene: TRBJ2-5; v_gene: TRBV29-1; CDR3aa: CSAFPGVGETQYF; CDR3nt: TGCAGCGCATTTCCGGGGGTAGGAGAGACCCAGTACTTC
abundance: .; d_gene: TRBD2; j_gene: TRBJ2-1; v_gene: TRBV4-1; CDR3aa: CASSQLAGGPKANEQFF; CDR3nt: TGCGCCAGCAGCCAACTAGCGGGGGGCCCGAAGGCAAATGAGCAGTTCTTC
abundance: .; d_gene: .; j_gene: TRBJ1-4; v_gene: TRBV7-2; CDR3aa: CASSFGTRGEKLFF; CDR3nt: TGTGCCAGCAGCTTCGGGACAAGAGGGGAAAAACTGTTTTTT
abundance: .; d_gene: .; j_gene: TRBJ1-5; v_gene: TRBV19; CDR3aa: CASSIGPLGGQPQHF; CDR3nt: TGTGCCAGTAGTATAGGCCCTTTGGGGGGTCAGCCCCAGCATTTT
abundance: .; d_gene: .; j_gene: TRBJ1-3; v_gene: TRBV5-1; CDR3aa: CASSSSSYSGNTIYF; CDR3nt: TGCGCCAGCAGCTCCTCAAGCTACTCTGGAAACACCATATATTTT
abundance: .; d_gene: TRBD1; j_gene: TRBJ2-5; v_gene: TRBV28; CDR3aa: CASSIIQGKQTQYF; CDR3nt: TGTGCCAGCAGTATCATACAGGGGAAACAGACCCAGTACTTC
abundance: .; d_gene: TRBD1; j_gene: TRBJ2-1; v_gene: TRBV7-8; CDR3aa: CASSFMTGIFYNEQFF; CDR3nt: TGTGCCAGCAGCTTTATGACAGGGATTTTCTACAATGAGCAGTTCTTC
abundance: .; d_gene: .; j_gene: TRBJ1-5; v_gene: TRBV6-1; CDR3aa: CATTAILNQPQHF; CDR3nt: TGTGCCACCACAGCCATCCTGAATCAGCCCCAGCATTTT
abundance: .; d_gene: TRBD1; j_gene: TRBJ1-4; v_gene: TRBV6-6; CDR3aa: CASSYRRAGGGEKLFF; CDR3nt: TGTGCCAGCAGTTACCGGAGGGCAGGGGGCGGTGAAAAACTGTTTTTT
abundance: .; d_gene: .; j_gene: TRBJ2-7; v_gene: TRBV4-3; CDR3aa: CASSQEFGQGLNEQYF; CDR3nt: TGCGCCAGCAGCCAAGAATTCGGGCAGGGCTTGAACGAGCAGTACTTC
abundance: .; d_gene: .; j_gene: TRBJ2-7; v_gene: TRBV28; CDR3aa: CTSSTAGLSQSYEQYF; CDR3nt: TGTACCAGCAGTACGGCGGGGCTCTCCCAATCCTACGAGCAGTACTTC
abundance: .; d_gene: TRBD2; j_gene: TRBJ2-3; v_gene: TRBV9; CDR3aa: CASSPRAGGVDTQYF; CDR3nt: TGTGCCAGCAGCCCAAGGGCGGGAGGGGTAGATACGCAGTATTTT
abundance: few; d_gene: .; j_gene: TRBJ1-5; v_gene: TRBV6-1; CDR3aa: CASTLGDSNQPQHF; CDR3nt: TGTGCCAGCACCCTGGGCGATAGCAATCAGCCCCAGCATTTT
abundance: once; d_gene: TRBD1; j_gene: TRBJ1-4; v_gene: TRBV2; CDR3aa: CASSGTGANEKLFF; CDR3nt: TGTGCCAGCAGTGGAACAGGGGCTAATGAAAAACTGTTTTTT
abundance: .; d_gene: .; j_gene: TRBJ2-3; v_gene: TRBV28; CDR3aa: CASSLRLGNTQYF; CDR3nt: TGTGCCAGCAGTTTAAGACTAGGGAATACGCAGTATTTT
abundance: .; d_gene: TRBD2; j_gene: TRBJ2-3; v_gene: TRBV27; CDR3aa: CASSGLLAVSSTDTQYF; CDR3nt: TGTGCCAGCAGTGGCCTACTAGCGGTCTCTAGCACAGATACGCAGTATTTT
abundance: .; d_gene: .; j_gene: TRBJ2-7; v_gene: TRBV18; CDR3aa: CASSRGQHYEQYF; CDR3nt: TGTGCCAGCTCACGAGGACAGCACTACGAGCAGTACTTC
abundance: once; d_gene: .; j_gene: TRBJ1-1; v_gene: TRBV12-5; CDR3aa: CASGLGGDTEAFF; CDR3nt: TGTGCTAGTGGTTTGGGGGGGGACACTGAAGCTTTCTTT
abundance: .; d_gene: .; j_gene: TRBJ1-5; v_gene: TRBV19; CDR3aa: CASSIALTGTYSNQPQHF; CDR3nt: TGTGCCAGTAGTATAGCTTTGACAGGTACTTATAGCAATCAGCCCCAGCATTTT
abundance: .; d_gene: .; j_gene: TRBJ2-1; v_gene: TRBV18; CDR3aa: CASSPPSLAYNEQFF; CDR3nt: TGTGCCAGCTCACCACCGTCTCTAGCTTACAATGAGCAGTTCTTC
abundance: .; d_gene: TRBD1; j_gene: TRBJ1-3; v_gene: TRBV6-7; CDR3aa: CASSYPQGTGGPLSSGNTIYF; CDR3nt: TGTGCCAGCAGTTACCCACAGGGGACAGGGGGACCTCTTAGCTCTGGAAACACCATATATTTT
abundance: .; d_gene: .; j_gene: TRBJ1-1; v_gene: TRBV28; CDR3aa: CASSLLSTEAFF; CDR3nt: TGTGCCAGCAGTTTACTCTCGACTGAAGCTTTCTTT
abundance: .; d_gene: .; j_gene: TRBJ1-2; v_gene: TRBV13; CDR3aa: CASSSNRVYGYTF; CDR3nt: TGTGCCAGCAGCTCCAACAGGGTCTATGGCTACACCTTC
abundance: .; d_gene: .; j_gene: TRBJ1-5; v_gene: TRBV4-1; CDR3aa: CASSQGGARGVQPQHF; CDR3nt: TGCGCCAGCAGCCAAGGGGGAGCACGAGGAGTTCAGCCCCAGCATTTT
abundance: few; d_gene: .; j_gene: TRBJ2-3; v_gene: TRBV28; CDR3aa: CAVGGTTSTDTQYF; CDR3nt: TGTGCCGTGGGGGGGACAACTAGCACAGATACGCAGTATTTT
abundance: .; d_gene: .; j_gene: TRBJ2-7; v_gene: TRBV5-5; CDR3aa: CASSLPAAYEQYF; CDR3nt: TGTGCCAGCAGCTTGCCGGCAGCGTACGAGCAGTACTTC
abundance: .; d_gene: TRBD1; j_gene: TRBJ1-5; v_gene: TRBV6-5; CDR3aa: CASSQGVGNQPQHF; CDR3nt: TGTGCCAGCAGTCAGGGGGTGGGCAATCAGCCCCAGCATTTT
abundance: .; d_gene: TRBD1; j_gene: TRBJ2-2; v_gene: TRBV5-4; CDR3aa: CASSLDRGDTGELFF; CDR3nt: TGTGCCAGCAGCTTGGACAGGGGCGACACCGGGGAGCTGTTTTTT
abundance: .; d_gene: .; j_gene: TRBJ1-6; v_gene: TRBV9; CDR3aa: CASSVTREGSPLHF; CDR3nt: TGTGCCAGCAGCGTAACAAGGGAGGGATCACCCCTCCACTTT
abundance: .; d_gene: TRBD1; j_gene: TRBJ2-3; v_gene: TRBV29-1; CDR3aa: CSAAMTGVDTQYF; CDR3nt: TGCAGCGCCGCTATGACAGGGGTAGATACGCAGTATTTT
abundance: .; d_gene: .; j_gene: TRBJ1-5; v_gene: TRBV13; CDR3aa: CASSLGDRSNQPQHF; CDR3nt: TGTGCCAGCAGCTTAGGAGACAGGAGCAATCAGCCCCAGCATTTT
abundance: .; d_gene: .; j_gene: TRBJ2-1; v_gene: TRBV11-3; CDR3aa: CASSLAGVASYNEQFF; CDR3nt: TGTGCCAGCAGCTTAGCGGGAGTTGCGTCCTACAATGAGCAGTTCTTC
abundance: .; d_gene: TRBD2; j_gene: TRBJ2-1; v_gene: TRBV2; CDR3aa: CATVAGGYNEQFF; CDR3nt: TGTGCCACCGTAGCGGGAGGGTACAATGAGCAGTTCTTC
abundance: .; d_gene: .; j_gene: TRBJ2-7; v_gene: TRBV12-5; CDR3aa: CASGLKETLYEQYF; CDR3nt: TGTGCTAGTGGTTTGAAGGAAACACTATACGAGCAGTACTTC
abundance: .; d_gene: .; j_gene: TRBJ2-2; v_gene: TRBV19; CDR3aa: CASRPRGAGNTGELFF; CDR3nt: TGTGCCAGTAGGCCCCGGGGGGCGGGGAACACCGGGGAGCTGTTTTTT
abundance: .; d_gene: .; j_gene: TRBJ1-1; v_gene: TRBV18; CDR3aa: CASSPRIQLQGRGDTEAFF; CDR3nt: TGTGCCAGCTCACCGAGGATTCAGCTGCAGGGGCGGGGGGACACTGAAGCTTTCTTT
abundance: .; d_gene: .; j_gene: TRBJ2-1; v_gene: TRBV30; CDR3aa: CAWSVGRAMVEQFF; CDR3nt: TGTGCCTGGAGTGTGGGGAGAGCGATGGTGGAGCAGTTCTTC
abundance: .; d_gene: .; j_gene: TRBJ1-1; v_gene: TRBV5-5; CDR3aa: CASSSYTEAFF; CDR3nt: TGTGCCAGCAGCTCGTACACTGAAGCTTTCTTT
abundance: .; d_gene: TRBD1; j_gene: TRBJ1-1; v_gene: TRBV5-4; CDR3aa: CASSSDRGTGHEAFF; CDR3nt: TGTGCCAGCAGCTCGGACAGGGGAACGGGGCATGAAGCTTTCTTT